A single sample gave rise to the 24 T cell receptor beta chains below, sequenced in a study of control samples from healthy donors and cancer patients. Using immunoSEQ multiplex PCR, the repertoire was profiled, and TCRdb retains in-frame clones only, with some absent. Of 95,000 to 150,000 clones listed, 85% to 90% are singletons. Sequenced sample: blood. The source is a man between 25 and 39 years old in good health.

The chain couples TRBV7-8 to TRBJ2-3; TRBD2 is a possible D gene (5 bases). The V gene lost 3 bases and the J gene lost 7 bases, with 14 bases spanning the gap. Germline CDR1 reads SGHVS; CDR2 reads FQNEAQ. The CDR3 is 14 residues long. The CDR3 here is CASSFGSVRYTQYF. The CDR3 DNA sequence: TGTGCCAGCAGCTTCGGTAGCGTAAGGTATACGCAGTATTTT.

The V and J genes are TRBV15 and TRBJ1-4; D uncertain. The CDR3 runs to 16 residues. Germline V gene sequence: CDR1 LNHNV, CDR2 YYDKDF (reference sequence). Trimming pared 0 bases from V and 4 bases from J, leaving 12 bases between. The CDR3 DNA follows: TGTGCCACCAGCAGAGATGAGGTTTTACTTAATGAAAAACTGTTTTTT. It encodes CATSRDEVLLNEKLFF.

CDR3 DNA: TGTGCCACCAGTGATCTCCCCCAGGTTACACTTAACACCGGGGAGCTGTTTTTT. This encodes CATSDLPQVTLNTGELFF. The chain has TRBV24-1 and TRBJ2-2, with no clear D. This CDR3 region has 18 residues. Trimming pared 3 bases from V and 2 bases from J, leaving 18 bases between. Germline lookup yields CDR1 KGHDR and CDR2 SFDVKD.

J is TRBJ1-5 and V is TRBV5-8; D is ambiguous. Trimming cost V 3 bases and J 2 bases, with 18 bases left between them. The CDR3 covers 17 residues. CDR1 is SGHTS and CDR2 is YDEGEE in the germline V gene. CDR3 DNA: TGTGCCAGCAGCTCCGGGAGGAGGACCGATGGCAATCAGCCCCAGCATTTT. Translated: CASSSGRRTDGNQPQHF.

The chain recombines TRBV5-6 with TRBJ2-5; 16 nucleotides line up with TRBD2. The CDR3 length is 17 residues. Germline V gives CDR1 SGHDT, CDR2 YYEEEE. The J segment lost 5 bases and the V segment lost 2 bases, leaving 6 bases of the junction unmatched. In DNA form, the CDR3 reads TGTGCCAGCAGCTTCGGGACTAGCGGGGGGGCCAGGGAGACCCAGTACTTC. Protein product: CASSFGTSGGARETQYF.

The V call is TRBV10-3, the J call TRBJ1-4; weak D call: TRBD1 (5 bases). The CDR3 runs 14 residues. V was shortened by 3 bases and J by 8 bases, with 13 bases between the two germline ends. In germline, CDR1 is ENHRY, CDR2 SYGVKD. The CDR3 coding sequence is TGTGCCATCAGTGATCGACAAGGGGAGGAAAAACTGTTTTTT. Residues: CAISDRQGEEKLFF.

The chain combines TRBV7-2 with TRBJ1-2; the D gene is possibly TRBD1 (6 bases). The germline V gene has CDR1 SGHTA and CDR2 FQGNSA. CDR3 length: 14 amino acids. V was trimmed by 4 bases and J by 4 bases, leaving 13 bases between them. The CDR3 here is CASSSQTGAYGYTF. The CDR3 region has the DNA TGTGCCAGCAGCTCGCAGACAGGTGCCTATGGCTACACCTTC.

The chain couples TRBV6-1 to TRBJ2-7; maybe TRBD1 (5 bases). This CDR3 is 17 amino acids long. Trimming left V 1 base short and J 1 base short, with 17 bases between. The V gene's germline CDR1 is MNHNS and CDR2 SASEGT. In nucleotides, the CDR3 is TGTGCCAGCAGTGAAGGAACTACAGGCAAGATATCCTACGAGCAGTACTTC. It specifies CASSEGTTGKISYEQYF.

This chain joins TRBV9 and TRBJ2-7, with D perhaps TRBD2 (5 bases). Germline CDR1 SGDLS, CDR2 YYNGEE. The CDR3 contains 14 residues. V lost 4 bases to trimming and J lost 0 bases, with 11 bases between them. The CDR3 reads CASSTDRDSYEQYF. The CDR3 DNA follows: TGTGCCAGCAGCACGGACCGGGACTCCTACGAGCAGTACTTC.

The chain uses TRBV4-1 and TRBJ2-7, with 8 bases identical to TRBD2. Germline-derived CDR1 and CDR2 are MGHRA and YSYEKL. The CDR3 spans 13 residues. The ends lost 5 bases at V and 6 bases at J; junction bases unmatched: 6. CDR3 region: CASSSESGGEQYF. The CDR3 nucleotides are TGCGCCAGCAGCTCGGAGAGCGGGGGCGAGCAGTACTTC.

V is TRBV5-8 and J is TRBJ1-5, with 7 bases that match TRBD1. The CDR3 contains 16 residues. CDR1 is SGHTS and CDR2 is YDEGEE in the germline V gene. V trimming: 0 bases; J trimming: 4 bases; junction bases outside the gene matches: 7. The CDR3 sequence is CASSLGEGAGNQPQHF. CDR3 nucleotides: TGTGCCAGCAGCTTGGGCGAGGGGGCAGGGAATCAGCCCCAGCATTTT.

Only one count was recorded for this clone. The rearrangement uses TRBV29-1 and TRBJ2-1; possible D gene TRBD1, 6 bases. The V end was cut by 4 bases, the J end by 7 bases, with 17 bases between. The germline V gene encodes CDR1 SQVTM and CDR2 ANQGSEA. CDR3 length: 14 amino acids. The CDR3, as DNA: TGCAGCGTTGCGCACAGGGTGTCGGCGAATGAGCAGTTCTTC. Its protein product is CSVAHRVSANEQFF.

The chain recombines TRBV7-8 with TRBJ1-5; the D gene is possibly TRBD1 (5 bases). Germline-derived CDR1 and CDR2 are SGHVS and FQNEAQ. V lost 5 bases to trimming and J lost 2 bases, with 16 bases between them. The CDR3 consists of 16 residues. CDR3 loop: CASSPSGVPGNQPQHF. CDR3 DNA sequence: TGTGCCAGCAGCCCCTCGGGGGTCCCAGGCAATCAGCCCCAGCATTTT.

The rearrangement links TRBV15 to TRBJ2-7; tentatively, D is TRBD2 (5 bases). Germline values: CDR1 LNHNV, CDR2 YYDKDF (reference sequence). The CDR3 is 14 amino acids. Trimming removed 5 bases at V and 0 bases at J, with 11 bases between. The CDR3 sequence is CATSATGDSYEQYF. CDR3 in DNA: TGTGCCACCAGCGCAACCGGGGACTCCTACGAGCAGTACTTC.

The chain recombines TRBV18 with TRBJ1-5; D may be TRBD1 (5 bases). This CDR3 is 13 amino acids long. Trimming took off 4 bases at V and 5 bases at J, with 9 bases between the two ends. Germline V gene sequence: CDR1 KGHSH, CDR2 LQKENI. Written as DNA, the CDR3 is TGTGCCAGCTCACGGGGGGAAGATCAGCCCCAGCATTTT. Translation gives CASSRGEDQPQHF.

The rearrangement links TRBV11-2 to TRBJ1-1; 9 nucleotides align to TRBD1. This CDR3 spans 12 amino acids. CDR1 is SGHAT and CDR2 is FQNNGV in the germline V gene. J lost 11 bases, V lost 5 bases, and 6 bases had no gene match. The CDR3 spells CASSPDRGFAFF. Written as DNA, the CDR3 is TGTGCCAGCAGCCCGGACAGGGGATTCGCTTTCTTT. Together with reference TRBV11-2 and TRBJ1-1, the CDR3 gives the full variable domain: EAGVAQSPRYKIIEKRQSVAFWCNPISGHATLYWYQQILGQGPKLLIQFQNNGVVDDSQLPKDRFSAERLKGVDSTLKIQPAKLEDSAVYLCASSPDRGFAFFGQGTRLTVV.

The CDR3 DNA follows: TGTGCCAGCAGTCCTCACAGGCAGATCGGCAATCAGCCCCAGCATTTT. Protein: CASSPHRQIGNQPQHF. V and J are TRBV6-6 and TRBJ1-5, with D possibly being TRBD1 (5 bases). This CDR3 has 16 amino acids. V lost 5 bases to trimming and J lost 2 bases, with 16 bases between them. Germline V gives CDR1 MNHNY, CDR2 SVGAGI (reference sequence).

The chain joins TRBV6-1 to TRBJ1-2; no definite D call. V was trimmed by 3 bases and J by 4 bases, leaving 12 bases between them. The CDR3 totals 14 residues. Germline assignment: CDR1 MNHNS and CDR2 SASEGT. The CDR3 reads CASSDHDGGYGYTF. CDR3 nucleotide sequence: TGTGCCAGCAGTGATCATGACGGAGGCTATGGCTACACCTTC.

The chain employs TRBV10-3 and TRBJ2-2; D might be TRBD1 (5 bases). V was pared by 7 bases and J by 4 bases, with 10 bases between. Per germline, CDR1 ENHRY and CDR2 SYGVKD. The CDR3 consists of 13 residues. The CDR3 loop is CAITPRGTGELFF. The CDR3, as DNA: TGTGCCATCACACCAAGGGGCACCGGGGAGCTGTTTTTT.

This chain's CDR3 is CASSLEDSGSGYTF. The CDR3 DNA reads TGTGCCAGCAGCTTAGAGGACTCAGGGTCCGGCTACACCTTC. This chain links TRBV7-2 with TRBJ1-2; TRBD1 might be the D (5 bases). The ends were cut back, 1 base at V and 8 bases at J, with 14 bases in the middle. Per the germline V gene, CDR1 is SGHTA and CDR2 is FQGNSA. CDR3 length: 14 amino acids.

The chain is built from TRBV11-2 and TRBJ1-4, with 8 bases that match TRBD1. V trimming: 3 bases; J trimming: 3 bases; junction bases outside the gene matches: 3. Germline V gene lookup returns CDR1 SGHAT and CDR2 FQNNGV. CDR3 length: 15 amino acids. In DNA, the CDR3 is TGTGCCAGCAGCTTCCAGGGGGCGTCTAATGAAAAACTGTTTTTT. Translated, it gives CASSFQGASNEKLFF.

V usage is TRBV5-1 and J usage is TRBJ1-6; tentative D call: TRBD1 (6 bases). The CDR3 consists of 15 residues. Trimming removed 0 bases at V and 9 bases at J, with 13 bases between. Germline lookup yields CDR1 SGHRS and CDR2 YFSETQ. The CDR3 DNA reads as TGCGCCAGCAGCTTGGTACAGGGAAGCGGTTCACCCCTCCACTTT. It encodes CASSLVQGSGSPLHF.

The chain carries TRBV12-5 and TRBJ2-3, with a tentative D call TRBD2 (5 bases). Germline V gene lookup returns CDR1 LGHNT and CDR2 FRNRAP. Trimming left V 3 bases short and J 2 bases short, with 18 bases between. The CDR3 consists of 17 residues. CDR3 bases: TGTGCTAGTGGTTTCGGTCTAGCCATCGGATCCACAGATACGCAGTATTTT. This translates into CASGFGLAIGSTDTQYF.

The rearrangement joins TRBV3-1 (or the pseudogene TRBV3-2) to TRBJ1-5; D may be TRBD1 (5 bases). The germline gives CDR1 LGHDT, CDR2 YNNKEL (reference sequence). V lost 4 bases and J 7 bases, leaving 11 bases between the germline ends. There are 13 residues in the CDR3. The DNA of the CDR3 is TGTGCCAGCAGCCCCTCCGGGGGACAGCCCCAGCATTTT. Its translation is CASSPSGGQPQHF.